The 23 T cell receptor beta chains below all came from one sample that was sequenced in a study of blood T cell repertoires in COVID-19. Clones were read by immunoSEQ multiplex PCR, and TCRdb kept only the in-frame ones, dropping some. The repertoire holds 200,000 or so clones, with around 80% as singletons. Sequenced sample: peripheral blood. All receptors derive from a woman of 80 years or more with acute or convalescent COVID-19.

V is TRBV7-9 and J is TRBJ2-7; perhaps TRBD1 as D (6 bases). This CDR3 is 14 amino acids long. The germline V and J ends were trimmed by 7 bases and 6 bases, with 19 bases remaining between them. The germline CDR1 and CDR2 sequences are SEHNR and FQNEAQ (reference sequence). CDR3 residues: CASTNPGAPREQYF. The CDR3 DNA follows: TGTGCCAGCACCAACCCAGGGGCGCCTCGCGAGCAGTACTTC.

The CDR3 nucleotides are TGTGCCAGCAGCGACACCTTTGGGGAGACCCAGTACTTC. It yields the protein CASSDTFGETQYF. The chain combines TRBV6-5 with TRBJ2-5; no definite D call. Trimming removed 6 bases at V and 5 bases at J, with 13 bases between. There are 13 residues in the CDR3. CDR1 is MNHEY and CDR2 is SVGAGI in the germline V gene.

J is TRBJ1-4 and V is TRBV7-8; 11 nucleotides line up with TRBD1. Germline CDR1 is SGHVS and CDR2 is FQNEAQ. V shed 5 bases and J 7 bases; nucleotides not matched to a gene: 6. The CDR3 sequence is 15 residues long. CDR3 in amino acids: CASSPRTGGIEKLFF. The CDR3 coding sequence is TGTGCCAGCAGCCCCAGGACAGGGGGCATTGAAAAACTGTTTTTT.

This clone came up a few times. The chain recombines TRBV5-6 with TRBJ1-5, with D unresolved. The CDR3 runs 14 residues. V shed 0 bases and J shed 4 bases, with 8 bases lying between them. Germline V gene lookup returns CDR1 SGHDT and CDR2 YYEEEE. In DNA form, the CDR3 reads TGTGCCAGCAGCTTGGGACTCCCTAATCAGCCCCAGCATTTT. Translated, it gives CASSLGLPNQPQHF.

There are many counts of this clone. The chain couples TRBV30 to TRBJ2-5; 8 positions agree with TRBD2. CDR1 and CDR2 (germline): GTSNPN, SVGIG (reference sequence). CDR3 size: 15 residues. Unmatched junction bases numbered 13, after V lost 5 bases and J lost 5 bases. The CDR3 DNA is TGTGCCTGGGGACTCGCGGGGGGCCCCTCTGAGACCCAGTACTTC. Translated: CAWGLAGGPSETQYF.

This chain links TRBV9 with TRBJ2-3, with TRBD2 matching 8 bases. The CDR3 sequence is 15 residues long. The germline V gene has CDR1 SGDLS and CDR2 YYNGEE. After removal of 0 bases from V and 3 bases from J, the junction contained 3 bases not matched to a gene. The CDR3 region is CASSVVSSGTDTQYF. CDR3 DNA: TGTGCCAGCAGCGTAGTGTCTAGCGGGACAGATACGCAGTATTTT.

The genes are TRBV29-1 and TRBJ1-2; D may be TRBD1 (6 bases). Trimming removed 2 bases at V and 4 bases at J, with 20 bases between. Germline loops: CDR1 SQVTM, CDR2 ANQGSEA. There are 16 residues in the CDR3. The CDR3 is CSVESGIRTGSYGYTF. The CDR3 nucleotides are TGCAGCGTTGAAAGTGGAATCAGAACAGGGTCCTATGGCTACACCTTC.

CDR3 in amino acids: CASSQLPGQGETQYF. The CDR3 DNA follows: TGTGCCAGTAGTCAGCTCCCGGGACAGGGGGAGACCCAGTACTTC. The chain recombines TRBV19 with TRBJ2-5, with 10 bases lining up with TRBD1. Per the germline V gene, CDR1 is LNHDA and CDR2 is SQIVND (reference sequence). The junction had 8 bases not matched to a gene; V was cut back by 5 bases and J by 5 bases. The CDR3 sequence is 15 residues long.

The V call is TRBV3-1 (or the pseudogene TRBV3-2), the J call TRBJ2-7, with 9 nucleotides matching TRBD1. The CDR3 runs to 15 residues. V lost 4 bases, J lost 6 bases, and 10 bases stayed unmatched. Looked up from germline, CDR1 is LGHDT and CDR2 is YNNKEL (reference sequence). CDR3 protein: CASSPPPPTGGEQYF. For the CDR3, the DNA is TGTGCCAGCAGCCCTCCCCCACCGACAGGGGGCGAGCAGTACTTC.

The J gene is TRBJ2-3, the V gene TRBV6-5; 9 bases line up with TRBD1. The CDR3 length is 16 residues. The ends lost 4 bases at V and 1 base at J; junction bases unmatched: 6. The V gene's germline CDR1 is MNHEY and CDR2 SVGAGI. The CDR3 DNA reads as TGTGCCAGCAGTTCCCTCCGGGACAGGGGCACAGATACGCAGTATTTT. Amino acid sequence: CASSSLRDRGTDTQYF.

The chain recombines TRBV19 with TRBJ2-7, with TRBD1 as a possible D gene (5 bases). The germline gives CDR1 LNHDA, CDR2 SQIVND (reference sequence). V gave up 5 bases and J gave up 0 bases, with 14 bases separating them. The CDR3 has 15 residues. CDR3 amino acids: CASSSRGHPSYEQYF. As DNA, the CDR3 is TGTGCCAGTAGTTCGAGAGGACATCCCTCCTACGAGCAGTACTTC. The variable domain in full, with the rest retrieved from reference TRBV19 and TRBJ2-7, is DGGITQSPKYLFRKEGQNVTLSCEQNLNHDAMYWYRQDPGQGLRLIYYSQIVNDFQKGDIAEGYSVSREKKESFPLTVTSAQKNPTAFYLCASSSRGHPSYEQYFGPGTRLTVT.

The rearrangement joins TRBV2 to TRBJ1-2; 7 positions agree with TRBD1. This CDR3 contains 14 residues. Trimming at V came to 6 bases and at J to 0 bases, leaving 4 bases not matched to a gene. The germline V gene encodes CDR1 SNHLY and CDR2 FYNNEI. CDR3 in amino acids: CASRGQLTNYGYTF. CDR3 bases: TGTGCCAGCAGGGGACAGTTAACTAACTATGGCTACACCTTC.

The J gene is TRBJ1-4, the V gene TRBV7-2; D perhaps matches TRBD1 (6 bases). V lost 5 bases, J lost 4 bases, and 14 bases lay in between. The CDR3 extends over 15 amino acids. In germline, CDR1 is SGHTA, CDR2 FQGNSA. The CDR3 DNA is TGTGCCAGCAGCCCCGGTGGACAGCGTAATGAAAAACTGTTTTTT. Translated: CASSPGGQRNEKLFF.

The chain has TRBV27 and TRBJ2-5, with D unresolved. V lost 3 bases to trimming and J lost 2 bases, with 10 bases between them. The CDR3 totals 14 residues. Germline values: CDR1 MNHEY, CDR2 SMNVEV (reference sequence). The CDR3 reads CASSFRGQQETQYF. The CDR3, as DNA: TGTGCCAGCAGTTTTCGCGGCCAGCAAGAGACCCAGTACTTC.

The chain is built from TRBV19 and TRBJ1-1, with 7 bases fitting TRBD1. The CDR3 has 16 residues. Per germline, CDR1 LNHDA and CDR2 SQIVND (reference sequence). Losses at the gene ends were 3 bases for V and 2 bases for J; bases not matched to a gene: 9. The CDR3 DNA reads TGTGCCAGTAGTATGTGGCAGGGGGTAGGTAACACTGAAGCTTTCTTT. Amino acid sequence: CASSMWQGVGNTEAFF.

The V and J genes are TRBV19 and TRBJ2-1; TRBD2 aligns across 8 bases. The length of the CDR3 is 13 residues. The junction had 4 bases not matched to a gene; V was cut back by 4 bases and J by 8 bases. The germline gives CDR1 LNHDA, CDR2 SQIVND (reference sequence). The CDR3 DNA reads TGTGCCAGTAGTAAGGCGGGACTAGATGAGCAGTTCTTC. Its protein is CASSKAGLDEQFF.

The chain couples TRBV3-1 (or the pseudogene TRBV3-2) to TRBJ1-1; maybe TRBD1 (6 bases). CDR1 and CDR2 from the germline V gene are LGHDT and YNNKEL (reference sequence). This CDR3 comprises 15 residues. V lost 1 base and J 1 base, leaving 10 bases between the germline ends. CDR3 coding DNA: TGTGCCAGCAGCCAAGTGCTGACAGGGAACACTGAAGCTTTCTTT. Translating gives CASSQVLTGNTEAFF.

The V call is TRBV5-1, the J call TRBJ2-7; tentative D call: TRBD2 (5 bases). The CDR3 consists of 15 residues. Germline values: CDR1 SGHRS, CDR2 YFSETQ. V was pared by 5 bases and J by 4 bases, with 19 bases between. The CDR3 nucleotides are TGCGCCAGCAGGTTTAGCCCATCCGGGATATACGAGCAGTACTTC. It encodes CASRFSPSGIYEQYF.

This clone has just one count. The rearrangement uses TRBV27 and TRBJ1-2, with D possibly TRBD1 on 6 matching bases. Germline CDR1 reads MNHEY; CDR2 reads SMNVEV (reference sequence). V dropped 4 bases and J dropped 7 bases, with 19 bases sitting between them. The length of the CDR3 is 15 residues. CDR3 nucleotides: TGTGCCAGCAGTTCCCCCAGCAGGGGTGCGGGTGGCTACACCTTC. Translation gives CASSSPSRGAGGYTF.

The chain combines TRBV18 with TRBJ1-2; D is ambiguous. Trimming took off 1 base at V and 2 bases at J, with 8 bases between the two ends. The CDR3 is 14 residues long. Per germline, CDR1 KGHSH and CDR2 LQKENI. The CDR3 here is CASSPLESNYGYTF. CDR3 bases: TGTGCCAGCTCACCACTTGAGTCAAACTATGGCTACACCTTC.

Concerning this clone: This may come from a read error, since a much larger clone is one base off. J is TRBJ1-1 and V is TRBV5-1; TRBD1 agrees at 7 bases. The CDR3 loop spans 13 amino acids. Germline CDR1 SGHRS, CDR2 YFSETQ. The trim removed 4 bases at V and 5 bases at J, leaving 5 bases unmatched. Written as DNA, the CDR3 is TGCGCCAGCAGCACGGGACAGAAAACTGAAGCTTTCTTT. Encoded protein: CASSTGQKTEAFF. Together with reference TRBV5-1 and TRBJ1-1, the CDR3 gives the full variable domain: KAGVTQTPRYLIKTRGQQVTLSCSPISGHRSVSWYQQTPGQGLQFLFEYFSETQRNKGNFPGRFSGRQFSNSRSEMNVSTLELGDSALYLCASSTGQKTEAFFGQGTRLTVV.

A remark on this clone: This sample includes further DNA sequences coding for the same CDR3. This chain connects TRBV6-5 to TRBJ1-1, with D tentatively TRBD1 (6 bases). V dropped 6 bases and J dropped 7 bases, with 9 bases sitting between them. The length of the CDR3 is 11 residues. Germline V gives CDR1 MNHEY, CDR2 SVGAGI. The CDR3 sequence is CASSTGFEAFF. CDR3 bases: TGTGCCAGCAGCACAGGGTTTGAAGCTTTCTTT.

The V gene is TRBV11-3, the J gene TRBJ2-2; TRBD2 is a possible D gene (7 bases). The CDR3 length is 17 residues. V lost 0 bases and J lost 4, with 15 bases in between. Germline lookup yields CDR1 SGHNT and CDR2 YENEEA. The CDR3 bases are TGTGCCAGCAGCTTAGATGGTGCGGGGGCGGGCACCGGGGAGCTGTTTTTT. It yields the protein CASSLDGAGAGTGELFF.